This T cell receptor beta chain emerged from a study of cytomegalovirus exposure and HLA in healthy donors. V was pared by 0 bases and J by 7 bases, with 12 bases of the junction left unmatched. Germline V gene sequence: CDR1 GTSNPN, CDR2 SVGIG (reference sequence). This CDR3 has 16 residues. Clones were sequenced by immunoSEQ multiplex PCR, and TCRdb holds only the in-frame ones, with some missing. The repertoire holds roughly 140,000 clones, 85% to 90% seen once, with approximately 3.2% in the top ten. The sequenced material came from PBMCs. V usage is TRBV30 and J usage is TRBJ2-1; the match to TRBD2 covers 7 bases. The receptor was derived from a young woman in good health and CMV-seropositive. The CDR3 protein is CAWSVPWEGLGNEQFF. The CDR3 DNA reads TGTGCCTGGAGTGTACCTTGGGAGGGCCTTGGTAATGAGCAGTTCTTC.